The 20 T cell receptor beta chains given below trace back to one sample, sequenced in a study of shared clonotypes between healthy human individuals. Libraries were prepared by immunoSEQ multiplex PCR; TCRdb keeps only in-frame clonotypes and omits some of them. The sample consists of roughly 1,500,000 clones, 95% to 99% of them appearing once. Sequenced material: naive CD4+ T cells sorted from blood. Subset reported: CD45RA+ positively selected. The receptors here all came from a man aged 25 to 40 in good health.

The rearrangement uses TRBV9 and TRBJ2-7; D unclear. CDR3 size: 14 residues. CDR1 and CDR2 (germline): SGDLS, YYNGEE. Deletions cut 2 bases from V and 3 bases from J, with 12 bases between. In nucleotides, the CDR3 is TGTGCCAGCAGCGTCGGAACAGAAGGCTACGAGCAGTACTTC. It codes for CASSVGTEGYEQYF.

This rearrangement joins TRBV6-1 to TRBJ2-7, with 11 bases matching TRBD2. The junction had 6 bases not matched to a gene; V was cut back by 7 bases and J by 4 bases. CDR3 length: 14 residues. Germline V gives CDR1 MNHNS, CDR2 SASEGT. The CDR3 sequence is CASNAVAGGYEQYF. CDR3 DNA sequence: TGTGCCAGCAACGCGGTAGCGGGAGGGTACGAGCAGTACTTC.

V and J are TRBV29-1 and TRBJ2-1; 8 bases map to TRBD2. Germline assignment: CDR1 SQVTM and CDR2 ANQGSEA. The V and J ends lost 3 bases and 7 bases, in that order; junction bases with no gene match: 14. There are 16 residues in the CDR3. CDR3 residues: CSVEFFGRGRENEQFF. DNA for the CDR3: TGCAGCGTTGAGTTTTTCGGGAGGGGGAGAGAGAATGAGCAGTTCTTC.

This chain uses TRBV25-1 with TRBJ2-3; TRBD2 matches 11 bases. Germline lookup yields CDR1 MGHDK and CDR2 SYGVNS. Trimming took 5 bases from V and 3 from J; bases not matched to a gene: 7. The CDR3 sequence is 16 residues long. CDR3 nucleotides: TGTGCCAGCAGTCTAGCGGGAGGCCGGAGGACAGATACGCAGTATTTT. Residues: CASSLAGGRRTDTQYF.

J is TRBJ2-1 and V is TRBV29-1; D uncertain. Trimming took off 4 bases at V and 7 bases at J, with 17 bases between the two ends. There are 14 residues in the CDR3. CDR1 and CDR2 (germline): SQVTM, ANQGSEA. The CDR3 sequence is CSVVTVRATNEQFF. The DNA for the CDR3 is TGCAGCGTTGTAACGGTCCGGGCCACGAATGAGCAGTTCTTC.

The rearrangement joins TRBV7-2 to TRBJ2-5; the D gene is possibly TRBD1 (5 bases). V lost 5 bases and J 7 bases, leaving 14 bases between the germline ends. Germline CDR1 SGHTA, CDR2 FQGNSA. The CDR3 extends over 13 amino acids. The CDR3 loop reads CASSIQEKGTQYF. CDR3 bases: TGTGCCAGCAGCATACAGGAGAAGGGGACCCAGTACTTC.

The CDR3 DNA is TGTGCCAGCACCCCTAGGGGGACTTCCTACGAGCAGTACTTC. This sequence encodes CASTPRGTSYEQYF. The chain has TRBV27 and TRBJ2-7; D may match TRBD1 or TRBD2 (6 bases each). The CDR3 consists of 14 residues. Trimming cost V 7 bases and J 1 base, with 14 bases left between them. Germline V CDR1 and CDR2: MNHEY, SMNVEV (reference sequence).

This chain links TRBV7-9 with TRBJ2-1; TRBD2 matches at 7 bases. The junction had 9 bases not matched to a gene; V was cut back by 5 bases and J by 5 bases. CDR1 SEHNR and CDR2 FQNEAQ come from the germline V gene (reference sequence). The CDR3 totals 15 residues. The CDR3 bases are TGTGCCAGCAGCACTACCCCTACTAGCGACAATGAGCAGTTCTTC. It yields the protein CASSTTPTSDNEQFF.

Details on this clone: Other nucleotide sequences in the sample specify the same CDR3. This sequence joins TRBV6-5 and TRBJ1-2; D remains ambiguous. Trimming took off 0 bases at V and 1 base at J, with 6 bases between the two ends. This CDR3 contains 14 residues. CDR1 is MNHEY, CDR2 SVGAGI, per germline. The CDR3 region is CASSYSRINYGYTF. In DNA form, the CDR3 reads TGTGCCAGCAGTTACTCGAGGATTAACTATGGCTACACCTTC.

This clone was detected once. A read error may account for a junction end that differs from germline. The chain links TRBV19 to TRBJ2-2; D uncertain. CDR1 and CDR2 (germline): LNHDA, SQIVND (reference sequence). The CDR3 extends over 14 amino acids. CDR3 sequence (DNA): TGTGCCAGTAGTATAGATTGGAACCCCGGGGAGCTGTTTTTT. Amino acid sequence: CASSIDWNPGELFF.

The rearrangement uses TRBV5-6 and TRBJ2-2; D not certain. The CDR3 extends over 13 amino acids. V was trimmed by 4 bases and J by 7 bases, leaving 11 bases between them. Germline V gene data show CDR1 as SGHDT and CDR2 as YYEEEE. The CDR3 sequence is CASSPLVGGELFF. For the CDR3, the DNA is TGTGCCAGCAGCCCTCTGGTGGGCGGGGAGCTGTTTTTT.

V usage is TRBV6-5 and J usage is TRBJ1-5, with 7 bases that match TRBD1. The germline V gene encodes CDR1 MNHEY and CDR2 SVGAGI. J was trimmed by 4 bases and V by 8 bases; bases with no gene match: 5. The CDR3 runs to 13 residues. The CDR3 protein is CASQGQLNQPQHF. The CDR3 nucleotides read TGTGCCAGCCAGGGACAGCTAAATCAGCCCCAGCATTTT.

The chain couples TRBV7-9 to TRBJ2-7; 8 bases agree with TRBD1. The CDR3 length is 17 residues. Germline lookup yields CDR1 SEHNR and CDR2 FQNEAQ (reference sequence). Trimming at V came to 8 bases and at J to 6 bases, leaving 21 bases not matched to a gene. CDR3 in DNA: TGTGCCAGCGGAAGGGGCAGGGGGCTTCTCCTCGGTAGCGAGCAGTACTTC. This translates into CASGRGRGLLLGSEQYF.

The genes are TRBV4-3 and TRBJ2-1; tentative D call: TRBD1 (5 bases). V lost 0 bases to trimming and J lost 10 bases, with 13 bases between them. Germline CDR1 and CDR2: LGHNA and YSLEER. The CDR3 consists of 14 residues. The CDR3 reads CASSQDLQVYEQFF. The CDR3 DNA reads TGCGCCAGCAGCCAAGACTTACAGGTTTACGAGCAGTTCTTC.

The chain is built from TRBV18 and TRBJ2-3; TRBD1 or TRBD2 may be the D gene (6 bases each). The V end was cut by 8 bases, the J end by 3 bases, with 18 bases between. CDR3 length equals 15 residues. CDR1 is KGHSH and CDR2 is LQKENI in the germline V gene. The CDR3 loop is CASGNLATGTDTQYF. The DNA of the CDR3 is TGTGCCAGCGGCAATCTAGCGACAGGAACAGATACGCAGTATTTT.

The chain has TRBV11-2 and TRBJ2-1; 7 bases map to TRBD1. The CDR3 runs 13 residues. The V gene end was trimmed by 4 bases and the J gene end by 9 bases; junction bases not matched to a gene: 6. The germline CDR1 and CDR2 sequences are SGHAT and FQNNGV. The CDR3 nucleotides read TGTGCCAGCAGCTCGCCAGGGGGTGTTGAGCAGTTCTTC. Its translation: CASSSPGGVEQFF.

V gene TRBV7-2 combines with J gene TRBJ2-2; TRBD2 matches 13 bases. The CDR3 loop spans 18 amino acids. After removal of 5 bases from V and 5 bases from J, the junction contained 11 bases not matched to a gene. Germline loops: CDR1 SGHTA, CDR2 FQGNSA. The CDR3 loop reads CASSRNQLAGGGTGELFF. The CDR3 region has the DNA TGTGCCAGCAGCCGAAACCAACTAGCGGGAGGGGGGACCGGGGAGCTGTTTTTT.

The chain uses TRBV6-4 and TRBJ2-1; the match to TRBD1 covers 8 bases. Per germline, CDR1 MRHNA and CDR2 SNTAGT. The CDR3 length is 14 residues. Trimming took 6 bases from V and 7 from J; bases not matched to a gene: 8. CDR3 region: CASSRRQGANEQFF. The CDR3 DNA reads TGTGCCAGCAGCCGACGGCAGGGGGCTAATGAGCAGTTCTTC.

The chain couples TRBV10-3 to TRBJ2-4, with D tentatively TRBD1 (6 bases). Trimming took 0 bases from V and 8 from J, leaving 20 bases between them. CDR1 ENHRY and CDR2 SYGVKD come from the germline V gene. CDR3 length: 17 amino acids. This CDR3 is CAISESPGQSFSDIQYF. As DNA, the CDR3 is TGTGCCATCAGTGAGTCCCCCGGACAGAGCTTCTCGGACATTCAGTACTTC.

This rearrangement joins TRBV7-9 to TRBJ2-5, with 7 bases lining up with TRBD1. V shed 3 bases and J 3 bases; nucleotides not matched to a gene: 16. This CDR3 comprises 18 residues. Germline V gives CDR1 SEHNR, CDR2 FQNEAQ (reference sequence). The chain's CDR3 is CASSFGRTGEKYKETQYF. Here the CDR3 DNA reads TGTGCCAGCAGCTTCGGGCGGACAGGTGAAAAATATAAAGAGACCCAGTACTTC.